Shown below are 21 T cell receptor beta chains from a single sample sequenced in a study of TET2 disruption in CD19-targeted CAR T cells. Treatment indicated: autologous CTL019 cells: CD19 CAR with 4-1BB and CD3 zeta domains. Antigen specificity for these receptors is unknown. Sequencing was performed with immunoSEQ multiplex PCR; in TCRdb, only in-frame clones are kept and a portion is missing. The sample includes 25,000 to 30,000 clones. Material: CD8- CAR+ T cells sorted from cultured blood T cells, obtained for CD19 CAR T cell therapy. Subset in this sample: CD8-negative CAR-positive T cells from the infusion product. All receptors come from a man between 65 and 85 years old with chronic lymphocytic leukemia.

Note on this clone: The read ends 3 residues shy of where the CDR3 ends; the end is completed using the germline J gene. Other DNA sequences in this sample translate to the same CDR3. V gene TRBV7-9 combines with J gene TRBJ1-2, with 8 bases that match TRBD1. Germline V gene sequence: CDR1 SEHNR, CDR2 FQNEAQ (reference sequence). The CDR3 runs 12 residues. The sequenced part of the CDR3 DNA is TGTGCCAGCAGCTCCGGACAGGGCGAC. Protein product: CASSSGQGD. The full CDR3 protein reads CASSSGQGDYTF.

Details on this clone: The read terminates 3 residues ahead of where the CDR3 ends, so the germline J gene completes it. This chain links TRBV19 with TRBJ2-2, with TRBD1 as a possible D gene (6 bases). The V end was cut by 7 bases, the J end by 0 bases, with 15 bases between. Looked up from germline, CDR1 is LNHDA and CDR2 is SQIVND (reference sequence). The CDR3 extends over 16 amino acids. CDR3 loop: CASIRSGVTNTGELFF. The sequenced part of the CDR3 DNA is TGTGCCAGTATCCGGTCAGGGGTGACGAACACCGGGGAG.

In regard to this clone: The CDR3 end is not reached by the read, which stops 3 residues before it; the germline J gene fills it in. V usage is TRBV2 and J usage is TRBJ1-2; D possibly corresponds to TRBD1 (5 bases). The CDR3 sequence is 13 residues long. Germline CDR1 SNHLY, CDR2 FYNNEI. V was trimmed by 8 bases and J by 2 bases, leaving 12 bases between them. CDR3: CASSLGGNYGYTF. CDR3 DNA (partial): TGTGCCAGCTCACTGGGGGGAAACTATGGC.

Regarding this clone: The read stops 3 residues short of the end of the CDR3; the missing end is completed from the germline J gene. V and J are TRBV10-3 and TRBJ1-5; D is perhaps TRBD1 (5 bases). The CDR3 totals 13 residues. The germline V and J ends were trimmed by 11 bases and 1 base, with 12 bases remaining between them. Germline values: CDR1 ENHRY, CDR2 SYGVKD. The sequenced part of the CDR3 DNA is TGTGCCTCCACGGGGGGGAGCAATCAGCCC. Translation gives CASTGGSNQP. The CDR3 in full is CASTGGSNQPQHF.

A remark on this clone: The CDR3 end falls 3 residues outside the read, so it is completed with the germline J gene. The chain carries TRBV4-1 and TRBJ2-3; TRBD1 agrees at 9 bases. V was pared by 3 bases and J by 7 bases, with 8 bases of the junction left unmatched. The CDR3 is 15 residues long. Looked up from germline, CDR1 is MGHRA and CDR2 is YSYEKL. CDR3 protein: CASSQTGGPQNTQYF. CDR3 DNA (partial): TGCGCCAGCAGCCAGACAGGGGGTCCACAAAATACG.

Details on this clone: The sequence runs out 3 residues before the end of the CDR3; the remainder is reconstructed from the germline J gene. V gene TRBV4-2 combines with J gene TRBJ2-7; possible D gene TRBD1, 5 bases. The germline gives CDR1 LGHNA, CDR2 YNFKEQ. V was cut by 1 base and J by 4 bases, with 11 bases left in between. The CDR3 runs 14 residues. CDR3 DNA (partial): TGTGCCAGCAGCCAAGGGGGCGGCTTATACGAG. Encoded protein: CASSQGGGLYE. Given in full, the CDR3 is CASSQGGGLYEQYF.

In the case of this clone: The read ends 3 residues before the CDR3 terminus; that terminus is restored from the germline J gene. The chain combines TRBV19 with TRBJ1-4, with TRBD1 matching over 10 bases. Germline V CDR1 and CDR2: LNHDA, SQIVND (reference sequence). V lost 4 bases, J lost 7 bases, and 6 bases stayed unmatched. This CDR3 has 15 residues. Partial CDR3 DNA: TGTGCCAGTAGTACTGCCGGGACAGGGGTTGAAAAA. Amino acid sequence: CASSTAGTGVEK. The whole CDR3 protein is CASSTAGTGVEKLFF.

In regard to this clone: Read sequence stops 3 residues before the CDR3 end, and the germline J gene provides the missing end. V and J are TRBV18 and TRBJ2-7; 9 nucleotides line up with TRBD1. J lost 6 bases, V lost 4 bases, and 10 bases had no gene match. The CDR3 sequence is 15 residues long. Germline V gene data show CDR1 as KGHSH and CDR2 as LQKENI. The sequenced part of the CDR3 DNA is TGTGCCAGCTCACAATCACAGGGGGCGCCCTCCGAG. Protein product: CASSQSQGAPSE. The whole CDR3 sequence reads CASSQSQGAPSEQYF. The full variable domain, its missing parts supplied by reference TRBV18 and TRBJ2-7, is NAGVMQNPRHLVRRRGQEARLRCSPMKGHSHVYWYRQLPEEGLKFMVYLQKENIIDESGMPKERFSAEFPKEGPSILRIQQVVRGDSAAYFCASSQSQGAPSEQYFGPGTRLTVT.

On this clone itself: Sequencing ends 3 residues short of the CDR3 end; the germline J gene provides the rest. The V gene is TRBV6-2 or TRBV6-3, the J gene TRBJ1-2, with D tentatively TRBD1 (6 bases). This CDR3 has 13 residues. Germline V gives CDR1 MNHEY, CDR2 SVGEGT. CDR3 DNA, as far as it was read: TGTGCCAGCATGCGGGCGGGGGCTCGCGAC. Translating it yields CASMRAGARD. The full CDR3 protein reads CASMRAGARDYTF.

Details on this clone: The sequence runs out 3 residues before the end of the CDR3; the remainder is reconstructed from the germline J gene. V and J are TRBV3-1 (or the pseudogene TRBV3-2) and TRBJ1-5, with a tentative D call TRBD1 (5 bases). This CDR3 is 14 amino acids long. Trimming cost V 2 bases and J 6 bases, with 11 bases left between them. CDR1 LGHDT and CDR2 YNNKEL come from the germline V gene (reference sequence). CDR3 sequence: CASSQPGRGQPQHF. CDR3 DNA (partial): TGTGCCAGCAGCCAACCAGGGAGAGGTCAGCCC.

Of note for this clone: The observed sequence ends 3 residues before the CDR3 terminus, with the missing tail filled in from the germline J gene. Within the sample, other DNA sequences also encode this same CDR3. V and J are TRBV18 and TRBJ2-7; D perhaps matches TRBD2 (6 bases). Trimming removed 6 bases at V and 2 bases at J, with 14 bases between. Germline CDR1 is KGHSH and CDR2 is LQKENI. This CDR3 contains 14 residues. The CDR3 loop is CASSPGTGAYEQYF. The CDR3 DNA, read in part, is TGTGCCAGCTCCCCCGGGACGGGGGCCTACGAG.

For this clone: The read terminates 3 residues ahead of where the CDR3 ends, so the germline J gene completes it. The chain has TRBV19 and TRBJ2-2; the D is unclear. Trimming cost V 0 bases and J 8 bases, with 10 bases left between them. Germline lookup yields CDR1 LNHDA and CDR2 SQIVND (reference sequence). The CDR3 contains 14 residues. CDR3 DNA (partial): TGTGCCAGTAGTATAGATCGGGTTAGGGGGGAG. Its translation: CASSIDRVRGE. The complete CDR3 sequence is CASSIDRVRGELFF. The variable domain in full, completed from reference TRBV19 and TRBJ2-2, reads DGGITQSPKYLFRKEGQNVTLSCEQNLNHDAMYWYRQDPGQGLRLIYYSQIVNDFQKGDIAEGYSVSREKKESFPLTVTSAQKNPTAFYLCASSIDRVRGELFFGEGSRLTVL.

Worth noting for this clone: From the germline J gene comes the end of the CDR3, since the read stops 3 residues before it. V is TRBV19 and J is TRBJ1-5, with 7 bases that match TRBD1. The CDR3 is 15 residues long. Germline CDR1 LNHDA, CDR2 SQIVND (reference sequence). V gave up 5 bases and J gave up 6 bases; unmatched junction bases: 10. This chain's CDR3 is CASSYAQGGGQPQHF. The CDR3 bases that were read are TGTGCCAGTAGTTATGCCCAGGGGGGTGGTCAGCCC.

Comments on this clone: Relative to the germline gene, one junction end is altered; a read error may explain this. The observed sequence ends 3 residues before the CDR3 terminus, with the missing tail filled in from the germline J gene. This CDR3 is also generated by other DNA sequences in the sample. J is TRBJ1-3 and V is TRBV7-6, with D tentatively TRBD1 (6 bases). Looked up from germline, CDR1 is SGHVS and CDR2 is FNYEAQ. There are 16 residues in the CDR3. CDR3 residues: CASSGGTGISGNTIYF. CDR3 DNA (partial): TGTGCCAGCAGCGGGGGTACAGGGATCTCTGGAAACACT.

As concerns this clone: The CDR3 end lies 3 residues beyond the end of the read and is filled in from the germline J gene. V gene TRBV6-2 or TRBV6-3 combines with J gene TRBJ2-7; no definite D call. Trimming stripped 4 bases from V and 1 base from J, with 11 bases between. Germline V CDR1 and CDR2: MNHEY, SVGEGT. There are 14 residues in the CDR3. The DNA read from the CDR3 is TGTGCCAGCAGTTCCAACATCCGTTCCTACGAG. Translation gives CASSSNIRSYE. The complete CDR3 sequence is CASSSNIRSYEQYF.

As to this clone: The missing CDR3 end, 3 residues past where the read stops, is filled in from the germline J gene. V gene TRBV7-8 combines with J gene TRBJ2-5; 11 bases align to TRBD2. Germline values: CDR1 SGHVS, CDR2 FQNEAQ. J gave up 5 bases and V 5 bases, and 4 bases lay outside the gene matches. This CDR3 region has 14 residues. CDR3 protein: CASSATSGEETQYF. The covered CDR3 bases are TGTGCCAGCAGCGCGACTAGCGGGGAGGAGACC.

As regards this clone: The read is 3 residues too short to cover the CDR3 end, so that end is filled in from the germline J gene. The chain couples TRBV30 to TRBJ1-5; D unclear. Per germline, CDR1 GTSNPN and CDR2 SVGIG (reference sequence). This CDR3 is 13 amino acids long. V was cut by 4 bases and J by 3 bases, with 10 bases left in between. The sequenced part of the CDR3 DNA is TGTGCCTGGACAGGTGGAGACAATCAGCCC. Translating gives CAWTGGDNQP. The entire CDR3 reads CAWTGGDNQPQHF. Drawing the rest from reference TRBV30 and TRBJ1-5, the complete variable domain is SQTIHQWPATLVQPVGSPLSLECTVEGTSNPNLYWYRQAAGRGLQLLFYSVGIGQISSEVPQNLSASRPQDRQFILSSKKLLLSDSGFYLCAWTGGDNQPQHFGDGTRLSIL.

Details on this clone: Read sequence stops 3 residues before the CDR3 end, and the germline J gene provides the missing end. The V and J genes are TRBV11-3 and TRBJ2-7, with D perhaps TRBD1 (6 bases). Germline assignment: CDR1 SGHNT and CDR2 YENEEA. V was trimmed by 1 base and J by 3 bases, leaving 7 bases between them. The CDR3 consists of 13 residues. The CDR3 here is CASSLGGGYEQYF. The covered CDR3 bases are TGTGCCAGCAGCTTAGGAGGGGGCTACGAG.

Concerning this clone: The sequenced fragment ends 3 residues before the CDR3 boundary, so the rest is inferred from the germline J gene. The V and J genes are TRBV19 and TRBJ2-4; the D gene is possibly TRBD1 (5 bases). The V gene's germline CDR1 is LNHDA and CDR2 SQIVND (reference sequence). The CDR3 has 14 residues. Here the CDR3 reads CATNDRDSNQPQYF. CDR3 DNA (partial): TGTGCCACTAATGACAGAGATAGCAATCAGCCT.

Concerning this clone itself: The read falls 3 residues short of the CDR3 end, and the missing part is taken from the germline J gene. This sequence joins TRBV30 and TRBJ1-2, with D possibly being TRBD1 (5 bases). Germline CDR1 is GTSNPN and CDR2 is SVGIG (reference sequence). The length of the CDR3 is 13 residues. The CDR3 sequence: CAWSRDSYNDYTF. CDR3 DNA, as far as it was read: TGTGCCTGGTCCAGGGACTCCTACAATGAC.

Turning to this clone: With the read ending 3 residues before the CDR3 end, the germline J gene is used to fill in that end. The rearrangement joins TRBV10-3 to TRBJ2-1, with 8 bases lining up with TRBD2. After removal of 6 bases from V and 5 bases from J, the junction contained 6 bases not matched to a gene. Germline assignment: CDR1 ENHRY and CDR2 SYGVKD. The CDR3 has 14 residues. CDR3 residues: CAIRSGGDHNEQFF. CDR3 bases read: TGTGCCATCAGGTCCGGGGGGGACCACAATGAG.